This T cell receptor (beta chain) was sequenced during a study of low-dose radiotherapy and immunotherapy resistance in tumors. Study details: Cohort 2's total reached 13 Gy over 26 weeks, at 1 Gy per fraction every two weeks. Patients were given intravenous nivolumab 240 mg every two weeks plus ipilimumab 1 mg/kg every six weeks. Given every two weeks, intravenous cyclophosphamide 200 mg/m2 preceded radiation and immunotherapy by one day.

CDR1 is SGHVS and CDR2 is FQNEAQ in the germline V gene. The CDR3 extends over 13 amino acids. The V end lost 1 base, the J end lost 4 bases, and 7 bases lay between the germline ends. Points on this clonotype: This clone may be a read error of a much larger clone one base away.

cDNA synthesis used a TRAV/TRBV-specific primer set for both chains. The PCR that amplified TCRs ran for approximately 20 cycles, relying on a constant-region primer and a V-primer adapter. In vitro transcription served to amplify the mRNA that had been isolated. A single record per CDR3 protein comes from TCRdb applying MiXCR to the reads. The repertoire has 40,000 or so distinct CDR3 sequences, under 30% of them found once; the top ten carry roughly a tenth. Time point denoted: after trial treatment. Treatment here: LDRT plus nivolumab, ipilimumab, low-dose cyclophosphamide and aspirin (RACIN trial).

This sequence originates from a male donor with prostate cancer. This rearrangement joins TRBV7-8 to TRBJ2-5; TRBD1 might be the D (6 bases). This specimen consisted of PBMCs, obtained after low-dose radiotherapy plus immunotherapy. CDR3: CASSLGRGETQYF. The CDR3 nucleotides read TGTGCCAGCAGCTTAGGCAGGGGAGAGACCCAGTACTTC.